The rows below give T cell receptor beta chains drawn from one sample of a study of T cell clonotyping in hematopoietic cell transplantation. The repertoire was sequenced with immunoSEQ multiplex PCR; TCRdb's copy has only in-frame clones and lacks some. Here the sample spans about 10,000 clones, 40% to 65% being singletons. Sample: peripheral blood mononuclear cells, taken 100 days after allogeneic stem cell transplant. These receptors came from a female patient aged 50-59 years who had an allogeneic stem cell transplant from an unrelated donor, so the T cells may come from the graft donor. Some clones in this sample may be carry-over from other donors' samples. Each CDR3 is given with its conserved first and last residue. D genes are given only for firm matches. Only part of the rows carry a size: once, few, many, or a class if the clone is expanded.

>NA|17|NA|TRBV30|TRBJ2-5
TGTGCCTGGAGTGCTATGGGGGAGCAGGGAGGTAAAGAGACCCAGTACTTC
CAWSAMGEQGGKETQYF
>NA|14|TRBD1|TRBV5-1|TRBJ2-7
TGCGCCAGCAGCTCGGGACAGGGGAATGGGAAGCAGTACTTC
CASSSGQGNGKQYF
>NA|15|NA|TRBV6-6|TRBJ1-1
TGTGCCAGCAGTTACGAACACAGCACGAACACTGAAGCTTTCTTT
CASSYEHSTNTEAFF
>NA|15|TRBD1|TRBV29-1|TRBJ1-3
TGCAGCGTTGGGGAGGGGGCGAGCCGCTGGAACACCATATATTTT
CSVGEGASRWNTIYF
>few|14|TRBD2|TRBV28|TRBJ2-7
TGTGCCAGCACACCGGGAGGAGGTAGAAACGAGCAGTACTTC
CASTPGGGRNEQYF
>NA|13|NA|TRBV6-6|TRBJ2-7
TGTGCCAGCAGTTACGGGCCCCCCAACGAGCAGTACTTC
CASSYGPPNEQYF
>NA|14|NA|TRBV30|TRBJ1-2
TGTGCCTGGGAGGGGGTAGGGCACAAGGATGGCTACACCTTC
CAWEGVGHKDGYTF
>NA|14|NA|TRBV5-1|TRBJ1-1
TGCGCCAGCAGCTTAAGCCAGACGAACACTGAAGCTTTCTTT
CASSLSQTNTEAFF
>NA|13|NA|TRBV30|TRBJ1-6
TGTGCCTGGGGGGGGCGCGATAATTCACCCCTCCACTTT
CAWGGRDNSPLHF
>few|16|NA|TRBV6-5|TRBJ1-6
TGTGCCAGCAGTTACTCGGGCGGCGGGGGGAATTCACCCCTCCACTTT
CASSYSGGGGNSPLHF
>NA|13|NA|TRBV29-1|TRBJ1-2
TGCAGCGTTAGGGACACGACTCGGTATGGCTACACCTTC
CSVRDTTRYGYTF
>NA|16|TRBD2|TRBV25-1|TRBJ2-5
TGTGCCAGCGGAATTCCGGGACTAGCGGTGGAGGAGACCCAGTACTTC
CASGIPGLAVEETQYF
>NA|11|NA|TRBV30|TRBJ1-1
TGTGCCTGGGAAACAAGAGCTGAAGCTTTCTTT
CAWETRAEAFF
>few|14|TRBD2|TRBV27|TRBJ2-7
TGTGCCAGCAGTCCCAATAGCGGGAGGTACGAGCAGTACTTC
CASSPNSGRYEQYF
>NA|14|NA|TRBV4-1|TRBJ2-5
TGCGCCAGCAGCCAAGGCACGGGGGAAGAGACCCAGTACTTC
CASSQGTGEETQYF
>NA|12|NA|TRBV30|TRBJ1-3
TGTGCCTGGAGCCCGGGTGGGAACACCATATATTTT
CAWSPGGNTIYF
>NA|13|NA|TRBV9|TRBJ2-1
TGTGCCAGCAGCGCCGCATTAGCTGTTGAGCAGTTCTTC
CASSAALAVEQFF
>NA|16|TRBD2|TRBV5-1|TRBJ2-7
TGCGCCAGCAGTGTGTCTAGCGGGGGGAACGCCTACGAGCAGTACTTC
CASSVSSGGNAYEQYF
>large|16|TRBD1|TRBV25-1|TRBJ1-1
TGTGCCAGCAGTGAATATCCCCTTGGACAGGTGACTGAAGCTTTCTTT
CASSEYPLGQVTEAFF
>NA|17|NA|TRBV2|TRBJ1-4
TGTGCCAGCAGTGAAGCCCCTACAGGGTCGGGAAATGAAAAACTGTTTTTT
CASSEAPTGSGNEKLFF
>NA|11|NA|TRBV30|TRBJ2-7
TGTGCCTGGAGTCTAGGCACTCGGCGGTACTTC
CAWSLGTRRYF
>NA|19|NA|TRBV4-3|TRBJ2-6
TGCGCCAGCAGCCAGGGTGGGGCAGGATCCTCCTCTGGGGCCAACGTCCTGACTTTC
CASSQGGAGSSSGANVLTF
>NA|16|TRBD1|TRBV9|TRBJ1-5
TGTGCCGGCAGCGTTTTGGGACAGGAAGAGGATCAGCCCCAGCATTTT
CAGSVLGQEEDQPQHF
>NA|15|NA|TRBV30|TRBJ1-2
TGTGCCTGGAGTTCTAATTTAGGACGGAACTATGGCTACACCTTC
CAWSSNLGRNYGYTF
>NA|13|NA|TRBV29-1|TRBJ1-1
TGCAGCGTTGATGGGGGTGTGAACACTGAAGCTTTCTTT
CSVDGGVNTEAFF
>few|14|NA|TRBV5-4|TRBJ1-2
TGTGCCAGCAGCTTGACCACAGGGCCCTATGGCTACACCTTC
CASSLTTGPYGYTF
>NA|13|NA|TRBV28|TRBJ2-2
TGTGCCCTCGAAGATGGGATCACCGGGGAGCTGTTTTTT
CALEDGITGELFF
>NA|15|NA|TRBV9|TRBJ1-4
TGTGCCAGCAGCGGGCACGGGGGTGTCGGAGAAAAACTGTTTTTT
CASSGHGGVGEKLFF
>NA|15|TRBD2|TRBV5-6|TRBJ2-3
TGTGCCAGCAGGGTGACTAGCGGGGGGACAGATACGCAGTATTTT
CASRVTSGGTDTQYF
>few|13|NA|TRBV30|TRBJ1-5
TGTGCCTGGAGTGTAGTCGTCGATCAGCCCCAGCATTTT
CAWSVVVDQPQHF
>NA|14|NA|TRBV30|TRBJ1-1
TGTGCCTGGAGTTCTTTTGGTAGTCAGGGTGAAGCTTTCTTT
CAWSSFGSQGEAFF
>NA|15|TRBD1|TRBV5-1|TRBJ1-2
TGCGCCAGCAGCGTGGGGACAGAGGGTGGTTATGGCTACACCTTC
CASSVGTEGGYGYTF
>NA|12|NA|TRBV30|TRBJ1-4
TGTGCCTGGGAGGCCGAGAATGAAAAACTGTTTTTT
CAWEAENEKLFF
>NA|16|TRBD1|TRBV5-6|TRBJ2-2
TGTGCCAGCAGCTATGGGGACAGGGTTAACACCGGGGAGCTGTTTTTT
CASSYGDRVNTGELFF
>NA|13|NA|TRBV6-5|TRBJ1-2
TGTGCCAGCAGTCATCGACAGGCCGAGGGCTACACCTTC
CASSHRQAEGYTF